The sequence of this T cell receptor (beta chain) was determined in a study of blood T cells in healthy people across ages. Study outcomes and limitations: Estimated diversity across one million T cells was deemed an underestimate.

The table lists this clonotype with many counts. Its antigen remains unidentified. For the second PCR, which ran for about 7 to 11 cycles, a sample-barcoded 5' primer and a J-beta primer mix were used. Researchers report that a template-switch adaptor with 12 random nucleotides tagged each cDNA molecule. TCRdb redid the calling of the 5' RACE reads with MiXCR, one entry per CDR3 protein. The table lists 750,000 to 1,000,000 distinct CDR3 sequences, around 29% of them singletons. CDR1 and CDR2 from the germline V gene are SGHRS and YFSETQ. Trimming took off 0 bases at V and 1 base at J, with 7 bases between the two ends. The CDR3 contains 14 residues. This sample was also put to use in a study of T cells of mothers and their children. Turning to that study: Three healthy Caucasian mothers and their six children donated. Sample barcodes plus 2-4 random nucleotides came from the M1S primer.

The chain joins TRBV5-1 to TRBJ1-1, with D tentatively TRBD1 (5 bases). The TCR was taken from a woman in her 40s in good health. Sequencing was done on a sample of blood. This CDR3 is CASSLVGPNTEAFF. CDR3 coding DNA: TGCGCCAGCAGCTTGGTGGGGCCGAACACTGAAGCTTTCTTT.